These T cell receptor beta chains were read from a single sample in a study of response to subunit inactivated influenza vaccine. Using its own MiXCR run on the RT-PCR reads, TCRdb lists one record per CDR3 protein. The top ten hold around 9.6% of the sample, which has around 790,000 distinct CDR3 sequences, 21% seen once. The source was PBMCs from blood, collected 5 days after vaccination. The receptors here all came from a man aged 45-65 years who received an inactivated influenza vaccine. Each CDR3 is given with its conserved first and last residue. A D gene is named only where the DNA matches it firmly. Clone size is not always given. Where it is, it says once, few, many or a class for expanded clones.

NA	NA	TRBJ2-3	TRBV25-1	TGTGCCAGCAGTGATTCTCTTGGACGCACAGATACGCAGTATTTT	CASSDSLGRTDTQYF
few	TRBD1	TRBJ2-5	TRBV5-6	TGTGCCAGCAGATCCGGGACAGGGGGTGGGGAGACCCAGTACTTC	CASRSGTGGGETQYF
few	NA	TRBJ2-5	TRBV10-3	TGTGCCATCAGTGGTTGGAGAGGTCAGGAGACCCAGTACTTC	CAISGWRGQETQYF
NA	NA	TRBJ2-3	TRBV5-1	TGCGCCACCCGTGGTGCGGGGATAAGCACAGATACGCAGTATTTT	CATRGAGISTDTQYF
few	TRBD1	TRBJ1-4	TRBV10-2	TGCGCCAGCAGGCCGGGACAGGGGGGTGAAAAACTGTTTTTT	CASRPGQGGEKLFF
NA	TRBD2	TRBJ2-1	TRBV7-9	TGTGCCAGCGGAGCGGGGAACTACAATGAGCAGTTCTTC	CASGAGNYNEQFF
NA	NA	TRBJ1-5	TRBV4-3	TGCGCCAGCAGCCAAGATCCGGACCGCCAGAATCAGCCCCAGCATTTT	CASSQDPDRQNQPQHF
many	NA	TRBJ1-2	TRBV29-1	TGCAGCGCCGCGGGGGATAACTATGGCTACACCTTC	CSAAGDNYGYTF
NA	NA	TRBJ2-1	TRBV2	TGTGCCAGCAGTGATAGACTAGGTATCTACAATGAGCAGTTCTTC	CASSDRLGIYNEQFF
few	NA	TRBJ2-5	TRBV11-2	TGTGCCAGCAGCTTAGGATTGTATGAGACCCAGTACTTC	CASSLGLYETQYF
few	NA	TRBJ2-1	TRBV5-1	TGCGCCAGCAGCTTGCAGGACAAACAGGAGCAGTTCTTC	CASSLQDKQEQFF
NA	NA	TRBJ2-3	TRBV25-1	TGTGCCAGCAGGGTGGGCTCAGGACATGGCACAGATACGCAGTATTTT	CASRVGSGHGTDTQYF
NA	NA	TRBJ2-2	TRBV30	TGTGCCTGGGCAGGGAGAACCGGGGAGCTGTTTTTT	CAWAGRTGELFF
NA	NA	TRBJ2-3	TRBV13	TGTGCCAGCAGCTTAGCCCTGTCTAGAGTCAAAGGAGTTGGAGATACGCAGTATTTT	CASSLALSRVKGVGDTQYF
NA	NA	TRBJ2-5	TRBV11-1	TGTGCCAGCAGCTTCCAACTAAACCTCGGAGAGACCCAGTACTTC	CASSFQLNLGETQYF
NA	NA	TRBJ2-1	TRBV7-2	TGTGCCAGCAGCTTAAGGACTCCCATCAATGAGCAGTTCTTC	CASSLRTPINEQFF
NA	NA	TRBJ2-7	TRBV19	TGTGCCAGTAGTGGAGGACGGTACTACGAGCAGTACTTC	CASSGGRYYEQYF
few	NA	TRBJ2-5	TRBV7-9	TGTGCCAGCAGCCCCCGGGGTGGCCTCCAAGAGACCCAGTACTTC	CASSPRGGLQETQYF
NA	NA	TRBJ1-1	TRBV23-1	TGCGCCAGCAGTCAATCCCCGGGGGCGAACACTGAAGCTTTCTTT	CASSQSPGANTEAFF
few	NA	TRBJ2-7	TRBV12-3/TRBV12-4	TGTGCCAGCAGCCACGCGGGGCCCTACGAGCAGTACTTC	CASSHAGPYEQYF
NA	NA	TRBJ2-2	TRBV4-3	TGCGCCAGCAGCTCGGGGAGCGGATCTGGGGAGCTGTTTTTT	CASSSGSGSGELFF
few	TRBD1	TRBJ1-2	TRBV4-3	TGCGCCAGCAGCCAAGATTGGACAGGGGGGTATGGCTACACCTTC	CASSQDWTGGYGYTF
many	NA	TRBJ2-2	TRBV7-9	TGTGCCAGCAACCCGCGTGATAGGGCGAACACCGGGGAGCTGTTTTTT	CASNPRDRANTGELFF
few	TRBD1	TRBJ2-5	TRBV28	TGTGCCAGCAGTTCAATTCGGACAGGGGGTCGGCAAGAGACCCAGTACTTC	CASSSIRTGGRQETQYF
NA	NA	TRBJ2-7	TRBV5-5	TGTGCCAGCAGCTTGGCCTTCGGGGGATCCTACGAGCAGTACTTC	CASSLAFGGSYEQYF
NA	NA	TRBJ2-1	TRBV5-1	TGCGCCAGCAGCCTGGGTTGGGCGGTACTTTTCGGGTACAATGAGCAGTTCTTC	CASSLGWAVLFGYNEQFF
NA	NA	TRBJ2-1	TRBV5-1	TGCGCCAGCAGCAACTATGGAGGGGCGGACAATGAGCAGTTCTTC	CASSNYGGADNEQFF
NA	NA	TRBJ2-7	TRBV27	TGTGCCAGCAGCAAAGTGGGTGTCTACGAGCAGTACTTC	CASSKVGVYEQYF
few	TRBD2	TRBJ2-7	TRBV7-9	TGTGCCAGCAGCCCCGGAGGCGGGAGATACGAGCAGTACTTC	CASSPGGGRYEQYF
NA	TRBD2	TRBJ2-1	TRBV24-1	TGTGCCACCAGTGATCCGACTAGCGGGGCAGACGATGAGCAGTTCTTC	CATSDPTSGADDEQFF
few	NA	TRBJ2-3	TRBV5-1	TGCGCCAGCAGCACGCTAGCGAACACAAGAGCAGATACGCAGTATTTT	CASSTLANTRADTQYF
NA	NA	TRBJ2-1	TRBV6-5	TGTGCCAGCAGTTACTCCGAGGAGGCGGAGCAGTTCTTC	CASSYSEEAEQFF
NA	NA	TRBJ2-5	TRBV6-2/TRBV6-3	TGTGCCAGCAAGCCGGCCTTGTACCAAGAGACCCAGTACTTC	CASKPALYQETQYF
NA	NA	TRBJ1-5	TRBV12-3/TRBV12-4	TGTGCCAGCAGTTTAGTTGGGTTGAACAATCAGCCCCAGCATTTT	CASSLVGLNNQPQHF
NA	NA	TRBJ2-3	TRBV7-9	TGTGCCAGCAGCGCAGCCTGGGGTGAGGGCACAGATACGCAGTATTTT	CASSAAWGEGTDTQYF